This T cell receptor beta chain was observed in a study of shared clonotypes between healthy human individuals. Overall study: For every donor, three CD4 naive, three CD4 memory, two CD8 naive and one CD8 memory plates were used.

Regarding this clone: What it binds is not known.

Points from the study as a whole: Generation probability values for non-shared clonotypes were lower than those for clonotypes shared by all four donors. Memory subsets generally showed smaller estimated richness than naive subsets did.

This CDR3 is built from 16 residues. Germline CDR1 reads SGHVS; CDR2 reads FQNEAQ. V was clipped by 3 bases and J by 0 bases; unmatched bases: 5. Clones were sequenced by immunoSEQ multiplex PCR, and TCRdb holds only the in-frame ones, with some missing. The sample has 400,000 to 600,000 clones, roughly 95% seen once; the top ten hold 0.055% to 0.075%. The specimen was naive CD4+ T cells sorted from blood. The subset denotes: CD45RA+ positively selected. The source is a woman aged 25 to 39 in good health. The gene calls are TRBV7-8 and TRBJ1-3, with 7 bases that match TRBD1. The CDR3 protein is CASSLDRTRSGNTIYF. The CDR3 coding sequence is TGTGCCAGCAGCTTGGACAGGACTCGCTCTGGAAACACCATATATTTT.